The present entry profiles one T cell receptor (beta chain) with its context. This sample is part of a study of preoperative IRX-2 immunotherapy in early breast cancer. The CDR3 extends over 16 amino acids. Germline values: CDR1 SGHDN, CDR2 FVKESK. The J segment lost 7 bases and the V segment lost 1 base, leaving 10 bases of the junction unmatched. As to treatment: preoperative locoregional IRX-2 cytokine immunotherapy. This phase Ib study tested locoregional IRX-2 cytokine immunotherapy given before surgery. Measured with immunoSEQ multiplex PCR; TCRdb has only the in-frame clones, and not every one. The table includes around 28,000 clones, around 75% detected once.

The genes are TRBV14 and TRBJ1-2; 9 bases match TRBD1. The starting material was lymph node tissue, obtained before IRX-2 immunotherapy. This receptor was identified in a human donor with breast cancer. The CDR3: CASSQVTGTGRGGYTF. The CDR3 nucleotides are TGTGCCAGCAGCCAAGTCACCGGGACAGGGAGGGGTGGCTACACCTTC.